Listed below are T cell receptor beta chains from one sample, sequenced in a study of blood T cell repertoires in COVID-19. Using immunoSEQ multiplex PCR, the repertoire was profiled, and TCRdb retains in-frame clones only, with some absent. The sample lists 95,000 to 120,000 clones, 81% occurring once. The sequenced material came from peripheral blood. The receptors shown here come from a man aged 50-59 years with acute or convalescent COVID-19. CDR3s include the opening cysteine and the closing phenylalanine or tryptophan. The order of the fields is CDR3 protein, V gene, J gene, D gene. D genes are given only for firm matches.

cdr3_aa: CASSYTQQGHGYTF; v_call: TRBV5-1; j_call: TRBJ1-2; d_call: -
cdr3_aa: CASSHFGGAQDTQYF; v_call: TRBV10-1; j_call: TRBJ2-3; d_call: TRBD2
cdr3_aa: CASSYQGNQPQHF; v_call: TRBV19; j_call: TRBJ1-5; d_call: -
cdr3_aa: CASSLAGQGAKGYTF; v_call: TRBV5-4; j_call: TRBJ1-2; d_call: TRBD1
cdr3_aa: CASRGQGKTDTQYF; v_call: TRBV2; j_call: TRBJ2-3; d_call: TRBD1
cdr3_aa: CASRFMRNYGYTF; v_call: TRBV12-3/TRBV12-4; j_call: TRBJ1-2; d_call: -
cdr3_aa: CASSQVVRQETQYF; v_call: TRBV3-1/TRBV3-2; j_call: TRBJ2-5; d_call: -
cdr3_aa: CASSTGLAGGYNEQFF; v_call: TRBV5-4; j_call: TRBJ2-1; d_call: TRBD2
cdr3_aa: CASSVAAGNTIYF; v_call: TRBV9; j_call: TRBJ1-3; d_call: -
cdr3_aa: CASSMSRQGYHEQYF; v_call: TRBV19; j_call: TRBJ2-7; d_call: -
cdr3_aa: CASSGHYQRQGNTGELFF; v_call: TRBV10-1; j_call: TRBJ2-2; d_call: TRBD1
cdr3_aa: CASSSGGSTDTQYF; v_call: TRBV28; j_call: TRBJ2-3; d_call: TRBD2
cdr3_aa: CAISEASETQYF; v_call: TRBV10-3; j_call: TRBJ2-5; d_call: -